Below are 29 T cell receptor beta chains sequenced from a single sample in a study of circulating and synovial CD4+ cells in juvenile arthritis. The repertoire was sequenced with immunoSEQ multiplex PCR; TCRdb's copy has only in-frame clones and lacks some. The table lists approximately 36,000 clones, around 95% of them singletons. Sequencing used CD4+ T cells from blood. These receptors were collected from a human donor with juvenile idiopathic arthritis.

The CDR3 DNA sequence: TGTGCCAGCTCACCACCATGGGCAGGGGACTACGAGCAGTACTTC. Its translation is CASSPPWAGDYEQYF. This chain links TRBV18 with TRBJ2-7; possible D gene TRBD1, 6 bases. V lost 0 bases and J lost 3, with 12 bases in between. The CDR3 contains 15 residues. The germline V gene has CDR1 KGHSH and CDR2 LQKENI. Filled out from reference TRBV18 and TRBJ2-7, the complete variable domain reads NAGVMQNPRHLVRRRGQEARLRCSPMKGHSHVYWYRQLPEEGLKFMVYLQKENIIDESGMPKERFSAEFPKEGPSILRIQQVVRGDSAAYFCASSPPWAGDYEQYFGPGTRLTVT.

This rearrangement joins TRBV19 to TRBJ2-1; TRBD2 aligns across 14 bases. Trimming removed 3 bases from V and 0 bases from J; junction bases left unmatched: 4. The germline V gene encodes CDR1 LNHDA and CDR2 SQIVND (reference sequence). This CDR3 is 18 amino acids long. The CDR3 region has the DNA TGTGCCAGTAGTATGCGGACTAGCGGGGGGAGCTCCTACAATGAGCAGTTCTTC. This sequence encodes CASSMRTSGGSSYNEQFF.

The chain has TRBV27 and TRBJ1-2; D call uncertain. Per germline, CDR1 MNHEY and CDR2 SMNVEV (reference sequence). The CDR3 runs 13 residues. V was clipped by 3 bases and J by 4 bases, with 9 bases between them. CDR3 DNA sequence: TGTGCCAGCAGTTTTACGGGGTTCTATGGCTACACCTTC. Translating gives CASSFTGFYGYTF.

The chain couples TRBV19 to TRBJ2-3; D is uncertain. The CDR3 has 16 residues. From germline, CDR1 is LNHDA and CDR2 SQIVND (reference sequence). Trimming removed 0 bases at V and 3 bases at J, with 13 bases between. The CDR3 is CASSIEGSLFTDTQYF. CDR3 sequence (DNA): TGTGCCAGTAGTATAGAGGGTAGCCTTTTTACAGATACGCAGTATTTT.

In the case of this clone: At one of its ends the junction is not consistent with the germline gene, which may arise from a read error. This chain connects TRBV2 to TRBJ2-3; 9 bases match TRBD2. Germline-derived CDR1 and CDR2 are SNHLY and FYNNEI. CDR3 length: 14 residues. The CDR3 coding sequence is TGTGCCAGCAGACGGGAACTTGGCGGGGGGGCCAGTTCTTTT. The encoded protein is CASRRELGGGASSF.

This rearrangement joins TRBV23-1 to TRBJ2-1; D is undetermined. TRBV23-1 is identified as an open reading frame with a role that is uncertain. This CDR3 has 11 residues. V was clipped by 4 bases and J by 5 bases, with 3 bases between them. The CDR3 reads CASSLNNEQFF. The CDR3 DNA is TGCGCCAGCAGTCTAAACAATGAGCAGTTCTTC.

The chain recombines TRBV10-3 with TRBJ1-2; D is uncertain. This CDR3 has 15 residues. In germline, CDR1 is ENHRY, CDR2 SYGVKD. The V gene lost 1 base and the J gene lost 4 bases, with 13 bases spanning the gap. DNA of the CDR3: TGTGCCATCAGTGAGTATGCGCTCCCTAGCTATGGCTACACCTTC. This translates into CAISEYALPSYGYTF.

This clone was seen a single time. The gene calls are TRBV6-5 and TRBJ2-7; possibly TRBD1 for D (5 bases). The V and J ends lost 6 bases and 3 bases respectively, with 15 bases between them. Germline V gene lookup returns CDR1 MNHEY and CDR2 SVGAGI. There are 14 residues in the CDR3. The CDR3 DNA follows: TGTGCCAGCAGGGGTTCGGGTAGGGGCTACGAGCAGTACTTC. Translated: CASRGSGRGYEQYF.

V usage is TRBV19 and J usage is TRBJ2-1, with 12 bases fitting TRBD1. The germline V gene encodes CDR1 LNHDA and CDR2 SQIVND (reference sequence). This CDR3 has 15 amino acids. Germline trimming cut 4 bases from V and 9 bases from J; bases unmatched to any gene: 7. Here the CDR3 reads CASSRGQGALSEQFF. The CDR3, as DNA: TGTGCCAGTAGTAGGGGACAGGGGGCATTAAGTGAGCAGTTCTTC.

This rearrangement joins TRBV9 to TRBJ2-1; 10 bases are a match to TRBD1. Looked up from germline, CDR1 is SGDLS and CDR2 is YYNGEE. The V and J ends lost 3 bases and 6 bases, in that order; junction bases with no gene match: 9. This CDR3 comprises 16 residues. The CDR3 nucleotides read TGTGCCAGCAGCGAGACAGGGGGCAATAGGGTCAATGAGCAGTTCTTC. Encoded protein: CASSETGGNRVNEQFF.

The J gene is TRBJ1-3, the V gene TRBV18, with 7 bases that match TRBD1. V was pared by 1 base and J by 1 base, with 1 base of the junction left unmatched. This CDR3 comprises 15 residues. CDR1 and CDR2 (germline): KGHSH, LQKENI. The CDR3 protein is CASSPQGASGNTIYF. DNA of the CDR3: TGTGCCAGCTCACCACAGGGGGCATCTGGAAACACCATATATTTT.

The chain recombines TRBV7-2 with TRBJ1-2, with D tentatively TRBD1 (5 bases). Germline CDR1 is SGHTA and CDR2 is FQGNSA. This CDR3 has 13 residues. Trimming cost V 3 bases and J 8 bases, with 13 bases left between them. DNA of the CDR3: TGTGCCAGCAGCTTTCCGGGGAGGGGCGGCTACACCTTC. Protein sequence: CASSFPGRGGYTF. The entire variable domain, with the rest obtained from reference TRBV7-2 and TRBJ1-2, is as follows: GAGVSQSPSNKVTEKGKDVELRCDPISGHTALYWYRQSLGQGLEFLIYFQGNSAPDKSGLPSDRFSAERTGGSVSTLTIQRTQQEDSAVYLCASSFPGRGGYTFGSGTRLTVV.

The gene calls are TRBV11-2 and TRBJ1-2; TRBD1 might be the D (6 bases). V lost 2 bases to trimming and J lost 7 bases, with 8 bases between them. The CDR3 is made up of 12 amino acids. CDR1 and CDR2 from the germline V gene are SGHAT and FQNNGV. The CDR3 protein is CASSLTGIGYTF. CDR3 DNA sequence: TGTGCCAGCAGCTTAACAGGGATTGGCTACACCTTC.

This chain uses TRBV5-5 with TRBJ1-3; D gene uncertain. The V end lost 0 bases, the J end lost 4 bases, and 11 bases lay between the germline ends. There are 15 residues in the CDR3. Looked up from germline, CDR1 is SGHKS and CDR2 is YYEKEE (reference sequence). In DNA, the CDR3 is TGTGCCAGCAGCTTGGCCTACAGAGTCGGAAACACCATATATTTT. It codes for CASSLAYRVGNTIYF.

This chain uses TRBV7-3 with TRBJ2-3; 10 bases fit TRBD2. CDR1 and CDR2 from the germline V gene are SGHTA and FQGTGA. The ends lost 1 base at V and 4 bases at J; junction bases unmatched: 5. The CDR3 is 16 residues long. In DNA, the CDR3 is TGTGCCAGCAGCTTAAAGGCTAGCGGGGGTGCAGATACGCAGTATTTT. Amino acids: CASSLKASGGADTQYF. The whole variable domain, remainder taken from reference TRBV7-3 and TRBJ2-3, is GAGVSQTPSNKVTEKGKYVELRCDPISGHTALYWYRQSLGQGPEFLIYFQGTGAADDSGLPNDRFFAVRPEGSVSTLKIQRTERGDSAVYLCASSLKASGGADTQYFGPGTRLTVL.

The rearrangement joins TRBV10-3 to TRBJ2-7; 11 bases fit TRBD1. V shed 5 bases, J shed 3 bases, and the junction held 9 bases outside the gene matches. CDR3 length: 16 amino acids. Germline V gene sequence: CDR1 ENHRY, CDR2 SYGVKD. The CDR3 DNA follows: TGTGCCATCAGTCCCGGGACAGGGGGGTCCTACTACGAGCAGTACTTC. The encoded protein is CAISPGTGGSYYEQYF.

The chain links TRBV18 to TRBJ1-2; D uncertain. Germline V gene sequence: CDR1 KGHSH, CDR2 LQKENI. This CDR3 is 12 amino acids long. The V gene lost 6 bases and the J gene lost 2 bases, with 7 bases spanning the gap. CDR3 nucleotides: TGTGCCAGCTCCCGGGAAAACTATGGCTACACCTTC. Protein: CASSRENYGYTF.

This rearrangement joins TRBV7-2 to TRBJ1-1, with D hard to call. Germline CDR1 is SGHTA and CDR2 is FQGNSA. V lost 8 bases and J lost 10, with 17 bases in between. The CDR3 runs 12 residues. The CDR3 nucleotides read TGTGCCAGCCTAGCCCAGGTCGGCGGAGCTTTCTTT. Its protein product is CASLAQVGGAFF.

The chain uses TRBV4-1 and TRBJ2-2; D possibly corresponds to TRBD1 (6 bases). Looked up from germline, CDR1 is MGHRA and CDR2 is YSYEKL. Deletions cut 2 bases from V and 5 bases from J, with 15 bases between. This CDR3 spans 16 amino acids. The CDR3 here is CASSQFFPRGTGELFF. The CDR3 nucleotides read TGCGCCAGCAGCCAATTCTTCCCGAGGGGGACCGGGGAGCTGTTTTTT.

The rearrangement uses TRBV7-9 and TRBJ1-2, with D perhaps TRBD1 (5 bases). V dropped 1 base and J dropped 7 bases, with 10 bases sitting between them. From germline, CDR1 is SEHNR and CDR2 FQNEAQ (reference sequence). The CDR3 is 13 residues long. The CDR3 here is CASSLEGLSGYTF. Here the CDR3 DNA reads TGTGCCAGCAGCTTAGAGGGGTTAAGTGGCTACACCTTC.

This rearrangement joins TRBV25-1 to TRBJ2-5, with D tentatively TRBD2 (6 bases). The last part of the DNA fits TRBJ2-7 better; the J call may be wrong. Germline V gene sequence: CDR1 MGHDK, CDR2 SYGVNS. The CDR3 is 14 residues long. The CDR3 DNA reads TGTGCCACCCGGGGGTTCCCACCCTCCTACGAGCAGTACTTC. Its protein product is CATRGFPPSYEQYF.

The J gene is TRBJ2-3, the V gene TRBV19, with 7 positions matching TRBD2. In germline, CDR1 is LNHDA, CDR2 SQIVND (reference sequence). This CDR3 region has 15 residues. Trimming took 5 bases from V and 1 from J; bases not matched to a gene: 6. The CDR3, as DNA: TGTGCCAGTAGTGGGAGCGGGGCGGGCACAGATACGCAGTATTTT. This encodes CASSGSGAGTDTQYF.

The chain is built from TRBV11-2 and TRBJ2-7; D is uncertain. V dropped 5 bases and J dropped 7 bases, with 15 bases sitting between them. The germline CDR1 and CDR2 sequences are SGHAT and FQNNGV. This CDR3 has 13 residues. CDR3 in DNA: TGTGCCAGCAGCACATCCCCATCCCTGGAGCAGTACTTC. Encoded protein: CASSTSPSLEQYF.

The CDR3 region is CASSVRGDRGPSYEQYF. For the CDR3, the DNA is TGTGCCAGCAGCGTTAGAGGGGACAGGGGCCCTTCCTACGAGCAGTACTTC. This rearrangement joins TRBV27 to TRBJ2-7, with 10 positions matching TRBD1. The germline V gene has CDR1 MNHEY and CDR2 SMNVEV (reference sequence). The CDR3 covers 17 residues. The ends lost 6 bases at V and 1 base at J; junction bases unmatched: 12.

The chain employs TRBV5-5 and TRBJ2-6; perhaps TRBD1 as D (7 bases). Germline-derived CDR1 and CDR2 are SGHKS and YYEKEE (reference sequence). V was trimmed by 4 bases and J by 3 bases, leaving 14 bases between them. The CDR3 has 16 residues. The CDR3 bases are TGTGCCAGCAGCGCGGGGCAGGGGGTTGGGGCCAACGTCCTGACTTTC. Amino acids: CASSAGQGVGANVLTF.

The V call is TRBV5-5, the J call TRBJ1-2; D remains unclear. The V and J ends lost 1 base and 2 bases respectively, with 9 bases between them. CDR3 length: 14 residues. The germline V gene encodes CDR1 SGHKS and CDR2 YYEKEE (reference sequence). The CDR3 protein is CASSLPGLNYGYTF. The CDR3 region has the DNA TGTGCCAGCAGCTTGCCCGGACTGAACTATGGCTACACCTTC.

The rearrangement joins TRBV6-5 to TRBJ2-2; D unresolved. Trimming stripped 2 bases from V and 4 bases from J, with 11 bases between. Looked up from germline, CDR1 is MNHEY and CDR2 is SVGAGI. This CDR3 contains 15 residues. CDR3 bases: TGTGCCAGCAGTTACCCTTCTGTCGGCACCGGGGAGCTGTTTTTT. It codes for CASSYPSVGTGELFF.

A word on this clone: The germline gene is not matched at one end of the junction; a read error may be the cause. This rearrangement joins TRBV7-7 to TRBJ2-7; no firm D call. The CDR3 runs to 16 residues. CDR1 and CDR2 from the germline V gene are SSHAT and FNYEAQ (reference sequence). The CDR3 DNA reads TGTGCTAGCAGCCCACTCCCCGGGTCATACGCCTACGAGCAGTACTTC. As protein: CASSPLPGSYAYEQYF.

CDR3 region: CASSAGHVYEQYF. The CDR3 nucleotides read TGTGCCAGTAGTGCCGGACACGTCTACGAGCAGTACTTC. The chain uses TRBV19 and TRBJ2-7, with a tentative D call TRBD1 (5 bases). The CDR3 length is 13 residues. Germline lookup yields CDR1 LNHDA and CDR2 SQIVND (reference sequence). The ends were cut back, 5 bases at V and 3 bases at J, with 11 bases in the middle.